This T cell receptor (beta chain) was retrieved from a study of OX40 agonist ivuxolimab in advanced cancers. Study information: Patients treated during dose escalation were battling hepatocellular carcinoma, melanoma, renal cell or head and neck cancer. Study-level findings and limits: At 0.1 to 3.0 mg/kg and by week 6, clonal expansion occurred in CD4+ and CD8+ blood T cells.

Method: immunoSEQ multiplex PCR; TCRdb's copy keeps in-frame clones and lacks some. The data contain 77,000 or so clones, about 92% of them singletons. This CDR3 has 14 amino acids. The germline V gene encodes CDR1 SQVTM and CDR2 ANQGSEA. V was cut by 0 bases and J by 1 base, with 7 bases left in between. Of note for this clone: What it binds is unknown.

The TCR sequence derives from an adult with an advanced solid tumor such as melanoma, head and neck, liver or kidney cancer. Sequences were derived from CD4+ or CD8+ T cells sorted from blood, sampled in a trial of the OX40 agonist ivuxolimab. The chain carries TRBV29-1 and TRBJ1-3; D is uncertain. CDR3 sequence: CSVEDLESGNTIYF. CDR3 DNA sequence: TGCAGCGTTGAAGATCTGGAATCTGGAAACACCATATATTTT. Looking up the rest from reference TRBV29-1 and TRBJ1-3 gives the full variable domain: SAVISQKPSRDICQRGTSLTIQCQVDSQVTMMFWYRQQPGQSLTLIATANQGSEATYESGFVIDKFPISRPNLTFSTLTVSNMSPEDSSIYLCSVEDLESGNTIYFGEGSWLTVV.